The source of this T cell receptor (beta chain) is a study of shared clonotypes between healthy human individuals. Sequencing was performed with immunoSEQ multiplex PCR; in TCRdb, only in-frame clones are kept and a portion is missing. This table holds fewer than 500,000 clones, over 75% found once. The sequencing sample was made of PBMCs. This TCR derives from a middle-aged woman in good health. Some clones in this sample may be carry-over from other donors' samples.

DNA of the CDR3: TGTGCCAGCAGCCAAGTAGGAGGACCGGGAGTCGGGTACAATGAGCAGTTCTTC. Protein: CASSQVGGPGVGYNEQFF. The chain employs TRBV4-2 and TRBJ2-1; a possible D gene is TRBD2 (6 bases). CDR3 size: 18 residues. Per the germline V gene, CDR1 is LGHNA and CDR2 is YNFKEQ. Trimming pared 1 base from V and 4 bases from J, leaving 20 bases between.